This is a list of T cell receptor beta chains from one sample in a study of CXCR3-negative and CXCR3-positive naive CD8 T cells. One entry per CDR3 protein, without DNA, is what TCRdb gives after re-calling the 5' RACE reads. This table holds 120,000 to 150,000 distinct CDR3 sequences. The sequenced sample was naive CXCR3+ CD8+ T cells from blood. These receptors were collected from a human donor in good health. Some clones in this sample may be carry-over from other donors' samples. Each CDR3 is given with its conserved first and last residue.

CDR3: CASSSRRGGPLDTQYF
J: TRBJ2-3
V: TRBV14

CDR3: CSARDYRGGNEQFF
J: TRBJ2-1
V: TRBV20-1

CDR3: CASSPPSGRQATF
J: TRBJ1-2
V: TRBV7-9

CDR3: CASSHIASGQGHNEQFF
J: TRBJ2-1
V: TRBV3-1

CDR3: CASIAPVKSGYTF
J: TRBJ1-2
V: TRBV23-1

CDR3: CASSAWDRVHEQYF
J: TRBJ2-7
V: TRBV7-9

CDR3: CASSPVDTVYGYTF
J: TRBJ1-2
V: TRBV4-1

CDR3: CAITDDSYTEAFF
J: TRBJ1-1
V: TRBV7-9

CDR3: CAIRAPRAGEGDTQYF
J: TRBJ2-3
V: TRBV10-3

CDR3: CASSPAGTDYYEQYF
J: TRBJ2-7
V: TRBV7-2

CDR3: CASSHEDWNGYTF
J: TRBJ1-2
V: TRBV14

CDR3: CASSLAVYPWNEQFF
J: TRBJ2-1
V: TRBV7-9

CDR3: CASSLGQGTNYGYTF
J: TRBJ1-2
V: TRBV12-3/TRBV12-4

CDR3: CSVPRGGTDTQYF
J: TRBJ2-3
V: TRBV29-1

CDR3: CAISESGRDADTQYF
J: TRBJ2-3
V: TRBV10-3

CDR3: CASSDHPAERRDLNTEAFF
J: TRBJ1-1
V: TRBV12-3/TRBV12-4

CDR3: CATSRAVWNEQFF
J: TRBJ2-1
V: TRBV15

CDR3: CASSQVTTGNTIYF
J: TRBJ1-3
V: TRBV4-1

CDR3: CASSLAQGANEKLFF
J: TRBJ1-4
V: TRBV7-9

CDR3: CASSFGPYEQYF
J: TRBJ2-7
V: TRBV7-2

CDR3: CASKSGQSTDTQYF
J: TRBJ2-3
V: TRBV7-2

CDR3: CSVVVQEEAFF
J: TRBJ1-1
V: TRBV29-1

CDR3: CASSYLHGAETQYF
J: TRBJ2-5
V: TRBV6-2/TRBV6-3

CDR3: CANLRHRGRFGANVLTF
J: TRBJ2-6
V: TRBV23-1

CDR3: CSVVRGTGELFF
J: TRBJ2-2
V: TRBV29-1

CDR3: CASSTYGRLAGGRNEQFF
J: TRBJ2-1
V: TRBV21-1

CDR3: CASSLTGASSYNEQFF
J: TRBJ2-1
V: TRBV12-3/TRBV12-4

CDR3: CSAELQGFYGYTF
J: TRBJ1-2
V: TRBV29-1